This is a list of T cell receptor beta chains from one sample in a study of regulatory dendritic cells for organ transplantation. Repertoires were generated with immunoSEQ multiplex PCR, while TCRdb's copy carries only in-frame clones and drops some. The sample records approximately 11,000 clones, 65% to 85% being singletons. What these receptors recognize is not known. The sample was memory CD4+ T cells from blood cultured with dendritic cells. These receptors were collected from a human donor in good health. CDR3s include the opening cysteine and the closing phenylalanine or tryptophan. D genes are given only for firm matches. A clone size is listed for some rows: how often the clone was seen (once, few, many), or a class if it is expanded.

abundance: NA; j_gene: TRBJ2-2; d_gene: TRBD2; v_gene: TRBV19; CDR3aa: CASSIDYGGGAGGELFF; CDR3nt: TGTGCCAGTAGTATAGATTACGGCGGGGGGGCAGGCGGGGAGCTGTTTTTT
abundance: once; j_gene: TRBJ2-1; d_gene: NA; v_gene: TRBV5-4; CDR3aa: CASSLVATNEQFF; CDR3nt: TGTGCCAGCAGCTTGGTAGCAACGAATGAGCAGTTCTTC
abundance: NA; j_gene: TRBJ2-1; d_gene: TRBD2; v_gene: TRBV19; CDR3aa: CASSARLAGMPPAYNEQFF; CDR3nt: TGTGCCAGTAGTGCGAGACTAGCGGGGATGCCCCCAGCCTACAATGAGCAGTTCTTC
abundance: NA; j_gene: TRBJ2-5; d_gene: NA; v_gene: TRBV2; CDR3aa: CASSYSQETQYF; CDR3nt: TGTGCCAGCAGCTACAGTCAAGAGACCCAGTACTTC
abundance: NA; j_gene: TRBJ1-1; d_gene: NA; v_gene: TRBV6-5; CDR3aa: CASSRGVSNTEAFF; CDR3nt: TGTGCCAGCAGCCGAGGGGTATCGAACACTGAAGCTTTCTTT
abundance: NA; j_gene: TRBJ1-2; d_gene: NA; v_gene: TRBV27; CDR3aa: CASSYDVTTNYGYTF; CDR3nt: TGTGCCAGCAGTTATGACGTGACAACTAACTATGGCTACACCTTC
abundance: once; j_gene: TRBJ2-7; d_gene: NA; v_gene: TRBV6-5; CDR3aa: CASRPVGEHSGEQYF; CDR3nt: TGTGCCAGCAGACCCGTTGGAGAACATTCGGGCGAGCAGTACTTC
abundance: few; j_gene: TRBJ1-2; d_gene: NA; v_gene: TRBV7-9; CDR3aa: CASSLERDYGYTF; CDR3nt: TGTGCCAGCAGCTTAGAGCGAGACTATGGCTACACCTTC
abundance: few; j_gene: TRBJ1-2; d_gene: TRBD1; v_gene: TRBV2; CDR3aa: CASSIGDSGNYGYTF; CDR3nt: TGTGCCAGCAGTATTGGGGACAGTGGAAACTATGGCTACACCTTC
abundance: NA; j_gene: TRBJ2-5; d_gene: NA; v_gene: TRBV9; CDR3aa: CASSAAPGPQETQYF; CDR3nt: TGTGCCAGCAGCGCCGCCCCCGGACCGCAAGAGACCCAGTACTTC
abundance: NA; j_gene: TRBJ2-3; d_gene: TRBD1; v_gene: TRBV7-2; CDR3aa: CASSFVGFGTGPTDTQYF; CDR3nt: TGTGCCAGCAGCTTTGTCGGTTTTGGGACAGGGCCCACAGATACGCAGTATTTT
abundance: NA; j_gene: TRBJ1-1; d_gene: NA; v_gene: TRBV29-1; CDR3aa: CSMTLGPNTEAFF; CDR3nt: TGCAGCATGACCCTTGGACCGAACACTGAAGCTTTCTTT
abundance: NA; j_gene: TRBJ2-7; d_gene: NA; v_gene: TRBV29-1; CDR3aa: CSVAGSLNEQYF; CDR3nt: TGCAGCGTTGCCGGGAGCTTAAACGAGCAGTACTTC
abundance: NA; j_gene: TRBJ2-7; d_gene: NA; v_gene: TRBV2; CDR3aa: CASSEGGEQGNF; CDR3nt: TGTGCCAGCAGTGAGGGAGGAGAACAGGGGAACTTC
abundance: NA; j_gene: TRBJ1-3; d_gene: NA; v_gene: TRBV30; CDR3aa: CAWSTDTIYF; CDR3nt: TGTGCCTGGAGCACAGACACCATATATTTT
abundance: NA; j_gene: TRBJ2-7; d_gene: NA; v_gene: TRBV7-9; CDR3aa: CASSLLGYEQYF; CDR3nt: TGTGCCAGCAGCTTACTCGGCTACGAGCAGTACTTC
abundance: NA; j_gene: TRBJ1-1; d_gene: NA; v_gene: TRBV30; CDR3aa: CAWSVPAGWGTEAFF; CDR3nt: TGTGCCTGGAGTGTACCGGCTGGTTGGGGCACTGAAGCTTTCTTT
abundance: NA; j_gene: TRBJ1-1; d_gene: NA; v_gene: TRBV6-5; CDR3aa: CASGRNDRFPEAFF; CDR3nt: TGTGCCAGCGGACGAAACGACAGGTTCCCTGAAGCTTTCTTT
abundance: NA; j_gene: TRBJ2-5; d_gene: NA; v_gene: TRBV19; CDR3aa: CASSTAGQETQYF; CDR3nt: TGTGCCAGTAGTACTGCAGGGCAAGAGACCCAGTACTTC
abundance: NA; j_gene: TRBJ2-1; d_gene: NA; v_gene: TRBV7-6; CDR3aa: CASSLGVGNNEQFF; CDR3nt: TGTGCCAGCAGCTTAGGGGTCGGGAACAATGAGCAGTTCTTC
abundance: NA; j_gene: TRBJ1-2; d_gene: TRBD1; v_gene: TRBV14; CDR3aa: CASSQGLRGARSYGYTF; CDR3nt: TGTGCCAGCAGCCAAGGGCTCAGGGGGGCTCGAAGCTATGGCTACACCTTC
abundance: once; j_gene: TRBJ2-2; d_gene: NA; v_gene: TRBV28; CDR3aa: CASRGGGYTGELFF; CDR3nt: TGTGCCAGCAGAGGAGGGGGCTACACCGGGGAGCTGTTTTTT
abundance: NA; j_gene: TRBJ2-7; d_gene: NA; v_gene: TRBV6-5; CDR3aa: CASSYSSRFYEQYF; CDR3nt: TGTGCCAGCAGTTACTCTTCCCGGTTCTACGAGCAGTACTTC
abundance: NA; j_gene: TRBJ1-1; d_gene: NA; v_gene: TRBV7-6; CDR3aa: CASSFSLEEDEAFF; CDR3nt: TGTGCCAGCAGCTTCAGTCTTGAGGAGGACGAAGCTTTCTTT
abundance: NA; j_gene: TRBJ2-1; d_gene: TRBD2; v_gene: TRBV5-4; CDR3aa: CASSPGAGGGAGNEQFF; CDR3nt: TGTGCCAGCAGCCCTGGAGCGGGCGGGGGGGCCGGAAATGAGCAGTTCTTC
abundance: NA; j_gene: TRBJ1-6; d_gene: NA; v_gene: TRBV6-6; CDR3aa: CASSYSGQGTNSPLHF; CDR3nt: TGTGCCAGCAGTTACTCGGGGCAGGGCACGAATTCACCCCTCCACTTT
abundance: NA; j_gene: TRBJ2-2; d_gene: NA; v_gene: TRBV7-2; CDR3aa: CASSGQPTTGELFF; CDR3nt: TGTGCCAGCAGCGGACAGCCTACCACCGGGGAGCTGTTTTTT
abundance: once; j_gene: TRBJ1-5; d_gene: NA; v_gene: TRBV30; CDR3aa: CAWSVQLAGNQPQHF; CDR3nt: TGTGCCTGGAGTGTACAGTTGGCGGGTAATCAGCCCCAGCATTTT
abundance: once; j_gene: TRBJ2-3; d_gene: TRBD2; v_gene: TRBV19; CDR3aa: CASSTSGVTDTQYF; CDR3nt: TGTGCCAGTAGCACGAGCGGGGTCACAGATACGCAGTATTTT
abundance: few; j_gene: TRBJ2-1; d_gene: NA; v_gene: TRBV9; CDR3aa: CASSIEWNEQFF; CDR3nt: TGTGCCAGCAGCATCGAGTGGAATGAGCAGTTCTTC
abundance: NA; j_gene: TRBJ1-2; d_gene: NA; v_gene: TRBV28; CDR3aa: CASSFPPDGYTF; CDR3nt: TGTGCCAGCAGTTTCCCGCCAGACGGCTACACCTTC
abundance: NA; j_gene: TRBJ2-5; d_gene: NA; v_gene: TRBV15; CDR3aa: CATSRGTGLETQYF; CDR3nt: TGTGCCACCAGCAGAGGTACAGGGTTGGAGACCCAGTACTTC
abundance: NA; j_gene: TRBJ1-2; d_gene: NA; v_gene: TRBV4-3; CDR3aa: CAIPWRGGLNGYTF; CDR3nt: TGCGCCATCCCCTGGAGAGGGGGATTAAATGGCTACACCTTC
abundance: NA; j_gene: TRBJ2-7; d_gene: NA; v_gene: TRBV30; CDR3aa: CAWSVGYEQYF; CDR3nt: TGTGCCTGGAGTGTTGGCTACGAGCAGTACTTC
abundance: NA; j_gene: TRBJ2-3; d_gene: NA; v_gene: TRBV4-1; CDR3aa: CASSLRESTDTQYF; CDR3nt: TGCGCCAGCAGCCTTCGGGAATCCACAGATACGCAGTATTTT
abundance: NA; j_gene: TRBJ1-1; d_gene: NA; v_gene: TRBV7-2; CDR3aa: CASSLKGPAAMEAFF; CDR3nt: TGTGCCAGCAGCTTAAAGGGACCGGCCGCAATGGAAGCTTTCTTT
abundance: NA; j_gene: TRBJ1-1; d_gene: TRBD1; v_gene: TRBV7-2; CDR3aa: CASSPKAGTGGTEAFF; CDR3nt: TGTGCCAGCAGCCCAAAAGCCGGGACAGGGGGCACTGAAGCTTTCTTT
abundance: NA; j_gene: TRBJ2-5; d_gene: TRBD2; v_gene: TRBV2; CDR3aa: CASSEARLAGGRQQTQYF; CDR3nt: TGTGCCAGCAGTGAAGCGCGGCTAGCGGGAGGCCGACAACAGACCCAGTACTTC
abundance: NA; j_gene: TRBJ2-3; d_gene: TRBD2; v_gene: TRBV5-1; CDR3aa: CASSLGTSTDTQYF; CDR3nt: TGCGCCAGCAGTCTCGGGACTAGTACAGATACGCAGTATTTT
abundance: NA; j_gene: TRBJ2-2; d_gene: TRBD1; v_gene: TRBV29-1; CDR3aa: CSVLDRDNTGELFF; CDR3nt: TGCAGCGTTTTGGACAGGGACAACACCGGGGAGCTGTTTTTT
abundance: NA; j_gene: TRBJ1-2; d_gene: NA; v_gene: TRBV6-5; CDR3aa: CASSLGTEYGYTF; CDR3nt: TGTGCCAGCAGCCTCGGGACGGAGTATGGCTACACCTTC
abundance: few; j_gene: TRBJ2-7; d_gene: NA; v_gene: TRBV19; CDR3aa: CASSHRQGEQYF; CDR3nt: TGTGCCAGTAGTCATCGACAAGGCGAGCAGTACTTC
abundance: NA; j_gene: TRBJ2-7; d_gene: NA; v_gene: TRBV30; CDR3aa: CAWSAQASSYEQYF; CDR3nt: TGTGCCTGGAGTGCGCAGGCCTCCTCCTACGAGCAGTACTTC
abundance: few; j_gene: TRBJ2-7; d_gene: NA; v_gene: TRBV18; CDR3aa: CASSPRDMGEQYF; CDR3nt: TGTGCCAGCTCACCCCGGGACATGGGGGAGCAGTACTTC
abundance: NA; j_gene: TRBJ1-2; d_gene: TRBD1; v_gene: TRBV7-2; CDR3aa: CASSLTGGYGYTF; CDR3nt: TGTGCCAGCAGCTTAACAGGGGGCTATGGCTACACCTTC
abundance: NA; j_gene: TRBJ2-7; d_gene: NA; v_gene: TRBV29-1; CDR3aa: CSVVSSSSAEQYF; CDR3nt: TGCAGCGTTGTTTCGTCTAGCTCAGCCGAGCAGTACTTC